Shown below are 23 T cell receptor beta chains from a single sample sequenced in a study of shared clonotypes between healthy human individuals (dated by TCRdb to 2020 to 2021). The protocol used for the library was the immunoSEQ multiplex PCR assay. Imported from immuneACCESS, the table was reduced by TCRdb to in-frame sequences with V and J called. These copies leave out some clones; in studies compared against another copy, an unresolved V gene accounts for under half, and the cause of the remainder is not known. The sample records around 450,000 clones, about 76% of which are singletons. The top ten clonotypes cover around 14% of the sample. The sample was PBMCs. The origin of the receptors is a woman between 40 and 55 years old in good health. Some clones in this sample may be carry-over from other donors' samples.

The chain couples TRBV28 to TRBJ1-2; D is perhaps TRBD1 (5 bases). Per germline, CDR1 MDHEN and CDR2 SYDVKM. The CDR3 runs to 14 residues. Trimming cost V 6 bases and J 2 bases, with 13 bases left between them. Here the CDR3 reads CASRWGVVNYGYTF. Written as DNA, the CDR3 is TGTGCCAGCAGATGGGGGGTTGTCAACTATGGCTACACCTTC.

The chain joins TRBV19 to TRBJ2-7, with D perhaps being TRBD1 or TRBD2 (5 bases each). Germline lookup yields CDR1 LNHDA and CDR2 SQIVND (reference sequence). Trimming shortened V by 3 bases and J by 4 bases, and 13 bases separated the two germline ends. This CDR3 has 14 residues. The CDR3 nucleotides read TGTGCCAGTAGTATTTGGGACGGAATGTACGAGCAGTACTTC. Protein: CASSIWDGMYEQYF.

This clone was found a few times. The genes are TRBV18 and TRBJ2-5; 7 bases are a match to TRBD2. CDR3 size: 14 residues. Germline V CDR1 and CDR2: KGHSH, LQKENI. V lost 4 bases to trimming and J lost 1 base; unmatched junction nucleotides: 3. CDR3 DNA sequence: TGTGCCAGCTCACAGGGAGGGACCCAAGAGACCCAGTACTTC. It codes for CASSQGGTQETQYF.

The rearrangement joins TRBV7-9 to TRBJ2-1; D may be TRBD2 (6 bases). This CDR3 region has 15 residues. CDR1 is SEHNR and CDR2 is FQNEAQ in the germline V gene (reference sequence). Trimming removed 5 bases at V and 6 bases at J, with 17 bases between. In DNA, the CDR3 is TGTGCCAGCAGCCCTGAGCGGGCTAGGGTCAATGAGCAGTTCTTC. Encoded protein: CASSPERARVNEQFF.

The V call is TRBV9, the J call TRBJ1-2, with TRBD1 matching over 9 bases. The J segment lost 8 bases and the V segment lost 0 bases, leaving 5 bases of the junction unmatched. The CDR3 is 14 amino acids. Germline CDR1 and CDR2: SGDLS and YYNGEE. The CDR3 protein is CASSVDGTGIGYTF. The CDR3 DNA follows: TGTGCCAGCAGCGTAGATGGGACAGGGATCGGCTACACCTTC.

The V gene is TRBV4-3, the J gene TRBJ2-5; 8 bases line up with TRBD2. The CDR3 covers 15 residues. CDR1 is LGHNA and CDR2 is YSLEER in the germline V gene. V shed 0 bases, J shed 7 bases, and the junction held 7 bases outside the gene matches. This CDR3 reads CASSQDRYLAGTQYF. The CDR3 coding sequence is TGCGCCAGCAGCCAAGATCGTTATCTAGCGGGGACCCAGTACTTC.

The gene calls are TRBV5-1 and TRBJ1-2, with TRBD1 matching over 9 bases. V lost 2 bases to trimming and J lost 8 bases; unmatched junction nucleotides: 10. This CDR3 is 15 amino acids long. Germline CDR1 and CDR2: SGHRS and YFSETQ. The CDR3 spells CASSFPGQGMEGYTF. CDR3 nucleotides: TGCGCCAGCAGCTTCCCGGGACAGGGTATGGAGGGCTACACCTTC.

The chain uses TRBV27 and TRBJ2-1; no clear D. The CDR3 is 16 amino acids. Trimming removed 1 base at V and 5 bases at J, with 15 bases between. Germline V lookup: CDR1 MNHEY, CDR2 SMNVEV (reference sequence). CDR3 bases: TGTGCCAGCAGTTTATTACCCTTCGACGGAGACAATGAGCAGTTCTTC. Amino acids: CASSLLPFDGDNEQFF.

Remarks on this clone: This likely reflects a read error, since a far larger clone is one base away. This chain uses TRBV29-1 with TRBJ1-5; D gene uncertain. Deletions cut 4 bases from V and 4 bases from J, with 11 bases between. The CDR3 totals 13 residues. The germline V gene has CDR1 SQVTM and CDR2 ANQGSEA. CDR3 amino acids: CSVAQRPNQPQHF. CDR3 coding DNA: TGCAGCGTTGCCCAGAGGCCAAATCAGCCCCAGCATTTT.

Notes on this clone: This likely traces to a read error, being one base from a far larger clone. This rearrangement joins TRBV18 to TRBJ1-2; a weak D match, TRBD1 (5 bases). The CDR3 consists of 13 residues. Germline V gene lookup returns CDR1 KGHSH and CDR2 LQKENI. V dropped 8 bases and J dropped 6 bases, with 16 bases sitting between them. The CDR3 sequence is CASARSDSHGYTF. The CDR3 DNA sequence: TGTGCCAGCGCGCGATCAGACAGCCATGGCTACACCTTC.

The CDR3 nucleotides are TGTGCCAGCTCACAGTCCTCGGGACCGATCACTGAAGCTTTCTTT. This gives the protein CASSQSSGPITEAFF. V usage is TRBV18 and J usage is TRBJ1-1; weak D call: TRBD1 (5 bases). The ends were cut back, 4 bases at V and 4 bases at J, with 16 bases in the middle. Germline values: CDR1 KGHSH, CDR2 LQKENI. CDR3 size: 15 residues.

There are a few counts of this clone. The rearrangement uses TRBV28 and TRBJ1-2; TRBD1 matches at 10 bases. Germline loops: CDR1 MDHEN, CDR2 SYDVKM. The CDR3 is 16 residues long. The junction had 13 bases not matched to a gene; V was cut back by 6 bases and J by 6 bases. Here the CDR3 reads CASRSVPDRGVNGYTF. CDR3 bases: TGTGCCAGCAGGTCCGTACCGGACAGGGGGGTGAATGGCTACACCTTC.

This chain's CDR3 is CASSLEGQRYNEQFF. The CDR3 DNA reads as TGCGCCAGCAGCTTGGAGGGACAAAGATACAATGAGCAGTTCTTC. This chain joins TRBV5-1 and TRBJ2-1; tentatively, D is TRBD1 (6 bases). Germline lookup yields CDR1 SGHRS and CDR2 YFSETQ. CDR3 length: 15 amino acids. V was trimmed by 0 bases and J by 4 bases, leaving 11 bases between them.

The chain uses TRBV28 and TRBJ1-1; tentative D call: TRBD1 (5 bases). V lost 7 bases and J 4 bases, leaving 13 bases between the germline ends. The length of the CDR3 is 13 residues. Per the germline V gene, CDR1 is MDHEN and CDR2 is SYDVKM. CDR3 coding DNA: TGTGCCAGCACGAAATCGGGGGGCACTGAAGCTTTCTTT. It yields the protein CASTKSGGTEAFF.

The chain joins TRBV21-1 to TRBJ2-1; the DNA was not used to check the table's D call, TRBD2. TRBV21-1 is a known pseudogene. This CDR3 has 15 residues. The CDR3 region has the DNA TGTGCCAGCAGCAACTCACGGGGCTCCTACAATGAGCAGTTCTTC. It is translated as CASSNSRGSYNEQFF.

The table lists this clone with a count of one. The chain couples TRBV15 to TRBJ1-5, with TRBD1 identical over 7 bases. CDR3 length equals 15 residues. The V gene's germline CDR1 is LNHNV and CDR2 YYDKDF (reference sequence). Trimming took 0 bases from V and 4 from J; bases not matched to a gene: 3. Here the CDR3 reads CATSRDQGGNQPQHF. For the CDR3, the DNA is TGTGCCACCAGCAGAGATCAGGGGGGGAATCAGCCCCAGCATTTT.

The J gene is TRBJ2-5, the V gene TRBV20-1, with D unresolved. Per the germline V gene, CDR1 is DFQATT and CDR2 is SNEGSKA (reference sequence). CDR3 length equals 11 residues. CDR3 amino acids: CSTEDQETQYF. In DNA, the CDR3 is TGCAGCACAGAGGATCAAGAGACCCAGTACTTC.

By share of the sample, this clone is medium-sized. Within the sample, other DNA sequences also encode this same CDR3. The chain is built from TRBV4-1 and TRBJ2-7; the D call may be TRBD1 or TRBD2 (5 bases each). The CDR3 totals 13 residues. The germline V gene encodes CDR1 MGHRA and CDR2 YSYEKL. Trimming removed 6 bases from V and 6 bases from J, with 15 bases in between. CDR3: CASRRDLNSEQYF. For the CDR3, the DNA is TGCGCCAGCAGAAGGGACCTCAATTCCGAGCAGTACTTC.

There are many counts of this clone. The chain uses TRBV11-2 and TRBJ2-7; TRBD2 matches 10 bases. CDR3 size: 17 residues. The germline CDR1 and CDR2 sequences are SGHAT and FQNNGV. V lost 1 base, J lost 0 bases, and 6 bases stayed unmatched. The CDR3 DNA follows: TGTGCCAGCAGCTTAGCTCCTAGCGGGAGTGTCTCCTACGAGCAGTACTTC. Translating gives CASSLAPSGSVSYEQYF.

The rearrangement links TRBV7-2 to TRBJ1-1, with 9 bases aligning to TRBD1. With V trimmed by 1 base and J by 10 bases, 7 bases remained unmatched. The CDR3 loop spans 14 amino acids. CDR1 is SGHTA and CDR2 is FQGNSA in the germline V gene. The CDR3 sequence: CASSLGGTGKGAFF. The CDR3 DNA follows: TGTGCCAGCAGCTTAGGGGGGACAGGGAAGGGAGCTTTCTTT.

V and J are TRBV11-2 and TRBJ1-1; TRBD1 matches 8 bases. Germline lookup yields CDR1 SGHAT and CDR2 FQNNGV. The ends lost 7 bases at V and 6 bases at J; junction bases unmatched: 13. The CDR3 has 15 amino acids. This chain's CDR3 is CASTNHLLTGAEAFF. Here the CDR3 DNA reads TGTGCCAGCACCAATCACTTGTTGACAGGGGCTGAAGCTTTCTTT.

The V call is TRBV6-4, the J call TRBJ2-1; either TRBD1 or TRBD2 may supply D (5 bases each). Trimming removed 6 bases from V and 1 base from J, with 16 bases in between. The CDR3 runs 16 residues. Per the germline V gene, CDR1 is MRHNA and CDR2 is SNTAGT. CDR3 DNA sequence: TGTGCCAGCAGCAGGGAGTTCCCACCGTCCTACAATGAGCAGTTCTTC. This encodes CASSREFPPSYNEQFF.

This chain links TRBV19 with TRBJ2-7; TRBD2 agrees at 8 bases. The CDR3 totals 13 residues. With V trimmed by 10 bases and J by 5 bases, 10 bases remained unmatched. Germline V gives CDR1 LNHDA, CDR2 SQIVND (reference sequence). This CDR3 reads CATEREIDHEQYF. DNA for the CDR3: TGTGCCACCGAGCGGGAGATCGATCACGAGCAGTACTTC.